This entry describes one T cell receptor (beta chain). Some clones are missing from TCRdb's copy, which holds only in-frame ones; the method was immunoSEQ multiplex PCR. The sample shows around 300,000 clones, around four fifths of them seen only once. The CDR3 contains 17 residues. Deletions cut 5 bases from V and 3 bases from J, with 24 bases between. Germline CDR1 reads GTSNPN; CDR2 reads SVGIG (reference sequence). This record comes from a study of blood T cell repertoires in COVID-19. Study-wide background: Samples representing acute and convalescent COVID-19 were sourced from the United States, Italy and Spain.

The sequence was obtained from a man aged 30-40 years with active or convalescent COVID-19. This chain connects TRBV30 to TRBJ2-3; tentatively, D is TRBD1 (5 bases). The sequenced sample consisted of peripheral blood. The CDR3 here is CAWGVWTLNRKTDTQYF. The CDR3 region has the DNA TGTGCCTGGGGAGTATGGACACTCAACAGGAAAACAGATACGCAGTATTTT.